What follows are 22 T cell receptor beta chains derived from one specimen sequenced in a study of blood T cell repertoires in COVID-19. Profiled with immunoSEQ multiplex PCR; TCRdb holds only in-frame clones, not every one. The sample includes approximately 160,000 clones, roughly 81% of them seen just once. Source material: peripheral blood. The origin of the receptors is a woman aged 60 to 75 with COVID-19, enrolled during active disease.

Turning to this clone: This same CDR3 is encoded by further DNA sequences in the sample. The chain's CDR3 is CASSLVGGSSYNEQFF. The DNA for the CDR3 is TGCGCCAGCAGCTTGGTCGGCGGGAGCTCCTACAATGAGCAGTTCTTC. The chain combines TRBV5-1 with TRBJ2-1; 7 nucleotides agree with TRBD2. The CDR3 extends over 16 amino acids. CDR1 and CDR2 from the germline V gene are SGHRS and YFSETQ. V gave up 0 bases and J gave up 0 bases; unmatched junction bases: 3.

This sequence joins TRBV7-2 and TRBJ1-4; 8 bases fit TRBD1. Trimming removed 3 bases from V and 7 bases from J; junction bases left unmatched: 4. The CDR3 is made up of 14 amino acids. Germline V gene sequence: CDR1 SGHTA, CDR2 FQGNSA. CDR3 DNA: TGTGCCAGCAGCTTGGTCACAGGGGGTGAAAAACTGTTTTTT. Translated, it gives CASSLVTGGEKLFF.

The rearrangement links TRBV9 to TRBJ1-1; no definite D call. CDR1 is SGDLS and CDR2 is YYNGEE in the germline V gene. This CDR3 comprises 14 residues. Between the trimmed V and J ends, which lost 4 bases and 4 bases, there was a span of 14 bases. For the CDR3, the DNA is TGTGCCAGCAGCCCCCTGGGAGGGCCCACTGAAGCTTTCTTT. This gives the protein CASSPLGGPTEAFF. Based on the CDR3 plus reference TRBV9 and TRBJ1-1, the full variable domain is DSGVTQTPKHLITATGQRVTLRCSPRSGDLSVYWYQQSLDQGLQFLIQYYNGEERAKGNILERFSAQQFPDLHSELNLSSLELGDSALYFCASSPLGGPTEAFFGQGTRLTVV.

This chain links TRBV7-2 with TRBJ2-7; 9 bases map to TRBD1. V was clipped by 5 bases and J by 5 bases; unmatched bases: 7. Germline V lookup: CDR1 SGHTA, CDR2 FQGNSA. This CDR3 spans 14 amino acids. CDR3 DNA sequence: TGTGCCAGCAGCCGGGGGACAGGGTCCAACGAGCAGTACTTC. It specifies CASSRGTGSNEQYF.

The V gene is TRBV5-6, the J gene TRBJ2-6, with TRBD1 matching 9 bases. Germline CDR1 reads SGHDT; CDR2 reads YYEEEE. With 1 base clipped from V and 3 bases from J, the junction kept 2 bases outside the gene matches. The CDR3 length is 16 residues. The CDR3 DNA is TGTGCCAGCAGCTTGACAGGGGGCCTTGGGGCCAACGTCCTGACTTTC. Its protein product is CASSLTGGLGANVLTF. Supplemented by reference TRBV5-6 and TRBJ2-6, the full variable domain reads DAGVTQSPTHLIKTRGQQVTLRCSPKSGHDTVSWYQQALGQGPQFIFQYYEEEERQRGNFPDRFSGHQFPNYSSELNVNALLLGDSALYLCASSLTGGLGANVLTFGAGSRLTVL.

As DNA, the CDR3 is TGTGCCAGCAGCGTAGATCAAAAGGGACAATCACCCCTCCACTTT. It specifies CASSVDQKGQSPLHF. The chain recombines TRBV9 with TRBJ1-6; TRBD1 is a possible D gene (6 bases). Trimming stripped 0 bases from V and 10 bases from J, with 14 bases between. The CDR3 covers 15 residues. Germline loops: CDR1 SGDLS, CDR2 YYNGEE.

The chain's CDR3 is CASSLAAVGQPQHF. Written as DNA, the CDR3 is TGTGCCAGCAGCTTGGCGGCGGTGGGTCAGCCCCAGCATTTT. The chain uses TRBV7-8 and TRBJ1-5, with D hard to call. Trimming took off 3 bases at V and 6 bases at J, with 12 bases between the two ends. The CDR3 covers 14 residues. CDR1 is SGHVS and CDR2 is FQNEAQ in the germline V gene.

J is TRBJ1-2 and V is TRBV30; a possible D gene is TRBD1 (5 bases). The germline V gene encodes CDR1 GTSNPN and CDR2 SVGIG (reference sequence). This CDR3 spans 13 amino acids. The V gene lost 3 bases and the J gene lost 1 base, with 9 bases spanning the gap. The CDR3 protein is CAWSATVNYGYTF. As DNA, the CDR3 is TGTGCCTGGAGCGCGACAGTTAACTATGGCTACACCTTC.

The chain combines TRBV3-1 (or the pseudogene TRBV3-2) with TRBJ1-4; D is uncertain. Trimming left V 4 bases short and J 7 bases short, with 16 bases between. The CDR3 is made up of 15 amino acids. Germline V CDR1 and CDR2: LGHDT, YNNKEL (reference sequence). As DNA, the CDR3 is TGTGCCAGCAGCCTCCGGACTCCGGGAGGTGAAAAACTGTTTTTT. Residues: CASSLRTPGGEKLFF.

This chain uses TRBV7-3 with TRBJ1-3; TRBD1 agrees at 8 bases. J gave up 8 bases and V 0 bases, and 6 bases lay outside the gene matches. The germline CDR1 and CDR2 sequences are SGHTA and FQGTGA. The CDR3 runs 15 residues. CDR3 DNA sequence: TGTGCCAGCAGCTTAACCGGGACAGGTCTCGACACCATATATTTT. The encoded protein is CASSLTGTGLDTIYF.

The genes are TRBV7-3 and TRBJ2-1; 10 nucleotides agree with TRBD2. Germline V CDR1 and CDR2: SGHTA, FQGTGA. This CDR3 has 15 amino acids. The ends lost 6 bases at V and 3 bases at J; junction bases unmatched: 5. CDR3 coding DNA: TGTGCCAGCAGTCCTCCTAGCGGGGGCTACAATGAGCAGTTCTTC. It encodes CASSPPSGGYNEQFF.

The V and J genes are TRBV4-2 and TRBJ1-1, with 7 bases aligning to TRBD1. The J segment lost 2 bases and the V segment lost 4 bases, leaving 4 bases of the junction unmatched. This CDR3 is built from 14 residues. Germline assignment: CDR1 LGHNA and CDR2 YNFKEQ. The CDR3 nucleotides are TGTGCCAGCAGCCGCAGGACAGGTAACACTGAAGCTTTCTTT. The encoded protein is CASSRRTGNTEAFF.

The gene calls are TRBV15 and TRBJ1-4; weak D call: TRBD1 (5 bases). The CDR3 totals 15 residues. The germline V gene has CDR1 LNHNV and CDR2 YYDKDF (reference sequence). Trimming removed 0 bases at V and 5 bases at J, with 10 bases between. CDR3 nucleotide sequence: TGTGCCACCAGCAGAGAGCGGGGACGGAATGAAAAACTGTTTTTT. Residues: CATSRERGRNEKLFF.

The genes are TRBV11-3 and TRBJ2-3; D might be TRBD2 (5 bases). V lost 2 bases to trimming and J lost 4 bases, with 13 bases between them. Germline V gene lookup returns CDR1 SGHNT and CDR2 YENEEA. The CDR3 length is 15 residues. DNA for the CDR3: TGTGCCAGCAGCTTATCGCCTAGCCGGGCAGATACGCAGTATTTT. Translated, it gives CASSLSPSRADTQYF.

This chain uses TRBV19 with TRBJ2-1, with D possibly TRBD2 on 5 matching bases. The CDR3 runs 19 residues. The ends were cut back, 3 bases at V and 0 bases at J, with 21 bases in the middle. Germline V gives CDR1 LNHDA, CDR2 SQIVND (reference sequence). DNA for the CDR3: TGTGCCAGTAGTATCACATGGACTCCCAACCCTAGCTCCTACAATGAGCAGTTCTTC. It encodes CASSITWTPNPSSYNEQFF.

The chain combines TRBV18 with TRBJ1-4; possible D gene TRBD1, 5 bases. CDR1 is KGHSH, CDR2 LQKENI, per germline. The V gene lost 6 bases and the J gene lost 8 bases, with 16 bases spanning the gap. This CDR3 contains 14 residues. The CDR3 bases are TGTGCCAGCTCCCCGGGAGGGAGGGACGAAAAACTGTTTTTT. Amino acid sequence: CASSPGGRDEKLFF.

This clone showed up just a few times. The chain joins TRBV19 to TRBJ2-2; D may be TRBD1 (6 bases). CDR1 is LNHDA, CDR2 SQIVND, per germline (reference sequence). The CDR3 is made up of 14 amino acids. Trimming removed 4 bases at V and 5 bases at J, with 11 bases between. Written as DNA, the CDR3 is TGTGCCAGTAGTAAGGTTAGGGGGACCGGGGAGCTGTTTTTT. Translated: CASSKVRGTGELFF.

This chain connects TRBV3-1 (or the pseudogene TRBV3-2) to TRBJ2-2; the D is unclear. This CDR3 region has 16 residues. The germline V gene has CDR1 LGHDT and CDR2 YNNKEL (reference sequence). Deletions cut 7 bases from V and 3 bases from J, with 18 bases between. The CDR3 spells CASTLTASSHTGELFF. The CDR3 nucleotides are TGTGCCAGCACCTTGACTGCTTCCAGCCACACCGGGGAGCTGTTTTTT.

This chain connects TRBV27 to TRBJ1-6; D is unresolved. In germline, CDR1 is MNHEY, CDR2 SMNVEV (reference sequence). V lost 2 bases to trimming and J lost 7 bases, with 12 bases between them. The CDR3 spans 15 residues. Here the CDR3 reads CASSLNTDTNSPLHF. The CDR3 DNA reads as TGTGCCAGCAGTTTAAATACAGACACCAATTCACCCCTCCACTTT.

The rearrangement uses TRBV25-1 and TRBJ2-7; D not resolved. CDR1 is MGHDK, CDR2 SYGVNS, per germline. The V end lost 11 bases, the J end lost 6 bases, and 14 bases lay between the germline ends. The CDR3 covers 11 residues. DNA of the CDR3: TGTGCCGACTCCCCTTTGGGCGAGCAGTACTTC. Translated: CADSPLGEQYF.

The table lists this clone with a few counts. V and J are TRBV6-5 and TRBJ1-5, with 9 bases matching TRBD1. This CDR3 spans 14 amino acids. Unmatched junction bases numbered 4, after V lost 6 bases and J lost 4 bases. The germline V gene has CDR1 MNHEY and CDR2 SVGAGI. Here the CDR3 reads CASRETGGNQPQHF. The DNA for the CDR3 is TGTGCCAGCAGAGAGACAGGGGGGAATCAGCCCCAGCATTTT.

The rearrangement uses TRBV5-1 and TRBJ1-1, with 10 bases that match TRBD1. Trimming cost V 3 bases and J 4 bases; bases outside gene matches: 9. The CDR3 is 16 amino acids. Germline CDR1 and CDR2: SGHRS and YFSETQ. The CDR3 is CASSSTGTGEVTEAFF. The CDR3 bases are TGCGCCAGCAGCTCCACCGGGACAGGGGAGGTCACTGAAGCTTTCTTT.